This TCR beta chain was recorded in a study of cytotoxic CD8 clonotypes in ibrutinib-treated CLL. Whole-study context: Partial responses totalled about 24 and complete responses 2; after median roughly 71 months, roughly 14 remained remitted and approximately twelve progressed.

Germline loops: CDR1 KGHSH, CDR2 LQKENI. The CDR3 covers 15 residues. The V gene end was trimmed by 3 bases and the J gene end by 5 bases; junction bases not matched to a gene: 6. Study findings and constraints: Clonality increased at ibrutinib response, then returned toward baseline at progression. Public clonotypes (which were uncommon) either contracted or remained stable on treatment.

This clone was counted a few times. No antigen is known for it. The table came from immunoSEQ multiplex PCR; TCRdb's copy has only in-frame clones and leaves some out. The table has roughly 180,000 clones, over 55% seen once. The sequence was collected from a human donor with chronic lymphocytic leukemia. The sample here was PBMCs, taken after 24 months of ibrutinib treatment. The chain joins TRBV18 to TRBJ2-2, with TRBD1 identical over 7 bases. The CDR3 DNA is TGTGCCAGCTCACCGCGACAGGGATCAACCGGGGAGCTGTTTTTT. This sequence encodes CASSPRQGSTGELFF.